This TCR beta chain was identified in a study of vaccination effects on CD4 cells after COVID-19. ViraFEST assay sequencing came after antigen-specific CD4+ T cells were expanded with viral peptide pools. The authors isolated CD4+ T cells after approximately 9 days of culture. By PCR, the person was confirmed to have had SARS-CoV-2 infection between March and December 2020. The participants, recipients of two vaccine doses, got either BNT162b2 or mRNA-1273. The table came from immunoSEQ multiplex PCR; TCRdb's copy has only in-frame clones and leaves some out. The data hold more than 13,000 clones, with about 74% observed a single time. The CDR3 has 14 amino acids. V was pared by 5 bases and J by 5 bases, with 15 bases between. Germline CDR1 SEHNR, CDR2 FQNEAQ (reference sequence). Remarks on this clone: No antigen is known for it.

The source was CD4+ T cells from PBMCs cultured with HCoV-NL63 spike peptides, collected after COVID-19 vaccination. The receptor's source is a human donor who had a prior SARS-CoV-2 infection. This rearrangement joins TRBV7-9 to TRBJ1-2, with a possible D match to TRBD1 (5 bases). The CDR3 coding sequence is TGTGCCAGCAGCATAAGGGACCGAGGGTATGGCTACACCTTC. Its protein product is CASSIRDRGYGYTF. Full variable domain (remainder filled in from reference TRBV7-9 and TRBJ1-2): DTGVSQNPRHKITKRGQNVTFRCDPISEHNRLYWYRQTLGQGPEFLTYFQNEAQLEKSRLLSDRFSAERPKGSFSTLEIQRTEQGDSAMYLCASSIRDRGYGYTFGSGTRLTVV.